This T cell receptor beta chain was sequenced during a study of shared clonotypes between healthy human individuals. Points from the study as a whole: Generally, naive subsets (rather than memory subsets) showed larger estimated richness.

Only in-frame clones appear in the TCRdb table, and some are missing; sequencing was by immunoSEQ multiplex PCR. Of over 2 million clones listed, 95% are singletons. This clone was seen a single time. Antigen unknown. Trimming removed 4 bases from V and 7 bases from J; junction bases left unmatched: 4. The germline gives CDR1 SGHAT, CDR2 FQNNGV. This CDR3 has 14 amino acids. The specimen was naive CD4+ T cells sorted from blood. This sample's subset: CD45RA+ positively selected. This sequence originates from a man between 18 and 29 years old in good health. The chain links TRBV11-2 to TRBJ1-6, with TRBD1 matching 7 bases. CDR3 DNA: TGTGCCAGCAGCTCGACAGGGCTGAATTCACCCCTCCACTTT. Translating it yields CASSSTGLNSPLHF.